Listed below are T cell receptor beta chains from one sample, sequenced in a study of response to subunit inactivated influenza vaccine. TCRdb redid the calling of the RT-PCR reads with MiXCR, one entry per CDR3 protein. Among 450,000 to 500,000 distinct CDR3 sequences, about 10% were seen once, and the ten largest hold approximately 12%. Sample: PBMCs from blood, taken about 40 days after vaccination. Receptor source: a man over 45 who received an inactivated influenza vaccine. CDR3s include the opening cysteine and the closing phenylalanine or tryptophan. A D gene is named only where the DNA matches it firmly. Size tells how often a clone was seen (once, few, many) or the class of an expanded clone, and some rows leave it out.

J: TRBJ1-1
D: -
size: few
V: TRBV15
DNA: TGTGCCACCAGCAGATCAGGGACTATTTCCGCTGAAGCTTTCTTT
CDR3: CATSRSGTISAEAFF

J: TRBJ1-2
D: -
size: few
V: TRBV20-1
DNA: TGCAGTGCCCCCTTCGGGGGAGAGGGTGGCTACACCTTC
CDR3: CSAPFGGEGGYTF

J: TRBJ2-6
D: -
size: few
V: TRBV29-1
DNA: TGCAGCGTTGCGGGACTCCTAGGCTCTGGGGCCAACGTCCTGACTTTC
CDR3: CSVAGLLGSGANVLTF

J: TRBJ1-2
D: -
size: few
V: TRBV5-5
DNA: TGTGCCAGCAGCTTGTTCGGCGGACCCTTTCTCCTTAACTATGGCTACACCTTC
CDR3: CASSLFGGPFLLNYGYTF

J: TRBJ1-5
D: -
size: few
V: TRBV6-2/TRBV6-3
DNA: TGTGCCAGCAGTTACGGGGGATCCCTCAATCAGCCCCAGCATTTT
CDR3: CASSYGGSLNQPQHF

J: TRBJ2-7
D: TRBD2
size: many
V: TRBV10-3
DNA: TGTGCCATCAGCGCAACCTCGGGGGGGCCTATGGACGAGCAGTACTTC
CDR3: CAISATSGGPMDEQYF

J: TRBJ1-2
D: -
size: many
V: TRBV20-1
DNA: TGCAGTCCGACCACTTTTAGGGGCTACACCTTC
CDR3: CSPTTFRGYTF

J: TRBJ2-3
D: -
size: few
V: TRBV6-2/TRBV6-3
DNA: TGTGCCAGCAGGGACAGAAGCACAGATACGCAGTATTTT
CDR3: CASRDRSTDTQYF

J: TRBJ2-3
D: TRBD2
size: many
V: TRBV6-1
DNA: TGTGTCTCGTCGGGGCTAGCGGGTTATACGCAGTATTTT
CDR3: CVSSGLAGYTQYF

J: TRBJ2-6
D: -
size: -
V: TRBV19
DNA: TGTGCCAGTAGCGGGAATCCTGGGGCCAACGTCCTGACTTTC
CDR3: CASSGNPGANVLTF

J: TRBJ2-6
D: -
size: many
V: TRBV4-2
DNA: TGTGCCAGCAGCCCCCTCCCCGACAGCTCTGGGGCCAACGTCCTGACTTTC
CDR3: CASSPLPDSSGANVLTF

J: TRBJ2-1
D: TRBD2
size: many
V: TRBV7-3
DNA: TGTGCCAGCAGCTTAATGGGAAGGACTAGCCTCTCCTACAATGAGCAGTTCTTC
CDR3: CASSLMGRTSLSYNEQFF

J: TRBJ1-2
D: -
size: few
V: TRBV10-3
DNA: TGTGCCATCAGTGAGCCGGACAGCCTCAGGGATGGCTACACCTTC
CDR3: CAISEPDSLRDGYTF

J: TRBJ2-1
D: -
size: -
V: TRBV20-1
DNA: TGCAGTGCCACAGGGAACTCCTACAATGAGCAGTTCTTC
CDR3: CSATGNSYNEQFF

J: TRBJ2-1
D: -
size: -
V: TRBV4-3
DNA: TGCGCCAGCAGCAGGAGCAGGGACCCCTACAATGAGCAGTTCTTC
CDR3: CASSRSRDPYNEQFF

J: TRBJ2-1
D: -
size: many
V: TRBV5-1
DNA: TGCGCCAGCAGCGACCCCGACTTGAGAAGGAATGAGCAGTTCTTC
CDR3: CASSDPDLRRNEQFF

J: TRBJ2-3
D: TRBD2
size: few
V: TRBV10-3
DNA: TGTGCCATCAGTGTCCTAGCGGGGGGGCGGGATACGCAGTATTTT
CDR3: CAISVLAGGRDTQYF

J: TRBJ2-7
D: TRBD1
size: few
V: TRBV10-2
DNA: TGCGCCAGCAGTGACCAGGGGGCGGGAAGCTCCTACGAGCAGTACTTC
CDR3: CASSDQGAGSSYEQYF

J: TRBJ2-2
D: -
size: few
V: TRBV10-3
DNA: TGTGCCACCCCCGGTAGCGGAGGGGCCGGCGAGCTGTTTTTT
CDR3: CATPGSGGAGELFF

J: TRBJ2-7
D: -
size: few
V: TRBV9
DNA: TGTGCCAGCAGCGGACATACCTCCTACGAGCAGTACTTC
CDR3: CASSGHTSYEQYF

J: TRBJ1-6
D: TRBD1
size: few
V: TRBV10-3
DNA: TGTGCCATCAGTCAGGGACAGGGGAATTCACCCCTCCACTTT
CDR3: CAISQGQGNSPLHF

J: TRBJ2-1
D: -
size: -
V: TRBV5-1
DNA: TGCGCCAGCAGATCCCAGCCTACCATCGGAAATGAGCAGTTCTTC
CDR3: CASRSQPTIGNEQFF

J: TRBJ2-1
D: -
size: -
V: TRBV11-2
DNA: TGTGCCAGCAGCTTAGTCTGGGCCGCGGGTGAGCAGTTCTTC
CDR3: CASSLVWAAGEQFF

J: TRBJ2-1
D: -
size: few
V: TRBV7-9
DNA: TGTGCCAGCAGCAGGTCCAAACGGTTTTTTGTCTACAATGAGCAGTTCTTC
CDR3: CASSRSKRFFVYNEQFF

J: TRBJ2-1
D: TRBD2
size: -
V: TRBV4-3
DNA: TGCGCCAGCAGAACCGGGACTAGCACCAATGAGCAGTTCTTC
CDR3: CASRTGTSTNEQFF

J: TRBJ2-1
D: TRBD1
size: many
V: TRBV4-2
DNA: TGTGCCAGCAGCCAAGTAGGGACAGCTAGGGATGAGCAGTTCTTC
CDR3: CASSQVGTARDEQFF

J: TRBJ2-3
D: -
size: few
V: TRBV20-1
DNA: TGCAGTGCCGGGCCGGTCACAGGGAGGACAGATACGCAGTATTTT
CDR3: CSAGPVTGRTDTQYF

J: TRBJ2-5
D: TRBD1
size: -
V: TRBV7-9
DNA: TGTGCCAGCAGCGGGACAGGGAGGAGAGAGACCCAGTACTTC
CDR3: CASSGTGRRETQYF

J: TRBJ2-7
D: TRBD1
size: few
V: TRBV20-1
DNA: TGCAGTGGGGGACAGGGCAGGAACGAGCAGTACTTC
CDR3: CSGGQGRNEQYF

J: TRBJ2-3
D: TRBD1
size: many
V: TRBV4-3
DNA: TGCGCCAGCAGCCAAGAAGGGACAGGAGGGGATACGCAGTATTTT
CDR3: CASSQEGTGGDTQYF

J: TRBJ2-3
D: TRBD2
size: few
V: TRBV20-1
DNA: TGCAGTGCTAGAGATCGTTCTAGCGGGACTAGCACAGATACGCAGTATTTT
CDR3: CSARDRSSGTSTDTQYF

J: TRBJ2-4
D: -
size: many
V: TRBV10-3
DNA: TGTGCCATCAGTGAGGAAGGCGAAAACATTCAGTACTTC
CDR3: CAISEEGENIQYF

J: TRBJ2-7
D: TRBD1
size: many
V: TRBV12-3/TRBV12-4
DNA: TGTGCCAGCAGTAACCCAGGGGGCAGATACGAGCAGTACTTC
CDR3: CASSNPGGRYEQYF

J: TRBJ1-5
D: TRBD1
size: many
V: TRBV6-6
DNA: TGTGCCAGCAGTACAGGGGTAAATCAGCCCCAGCATTTT
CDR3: CASSTGVNQPQHF

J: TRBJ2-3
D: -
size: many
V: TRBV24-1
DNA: TGTGCCACCAGTGACCCCCGCGGCACAGATACGCAGTATTTT
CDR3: CATSDPRGTDTQYF

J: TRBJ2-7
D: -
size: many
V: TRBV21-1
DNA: TGTGCCAGCAGCAAATTTTTTCCCAAATTCCACGAGCAGTACTTC
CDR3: CASSKFFPKFHEQYF

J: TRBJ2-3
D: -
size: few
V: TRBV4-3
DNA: TGCGCCAGCAGCCAAGAATATCGGGGCAGGGGAAGGGATACGCAGTATTTT
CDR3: CASSQEYRGRGRDTQYF

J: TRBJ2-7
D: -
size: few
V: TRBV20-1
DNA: TGCAGTGCTAGAGGGACACAAAACGAGCAGTACTTC
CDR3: CSARGTQNEQYF

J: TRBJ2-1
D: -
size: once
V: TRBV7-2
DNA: TGTGCCAGCAGCTTAGCTTCGCCGGGATACAATGAGCAGTTCTTC
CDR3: CASSLASPGYNEQFF

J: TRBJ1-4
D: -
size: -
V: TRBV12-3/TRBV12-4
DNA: TGTGCCAGCAGTCAACAGGTGTCTCGTGAAAAACTGTTTTTT
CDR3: CASSQQVSREKLFF

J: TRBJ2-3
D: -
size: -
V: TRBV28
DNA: TGTGCCAGCAGTTTATCAGGGGCTACGCAGTATTTT
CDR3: CASSLSGATQYF

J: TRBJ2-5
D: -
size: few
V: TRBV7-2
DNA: TGTGCCAGCAGCTTATCCCGACCAGAGACCCAGTACTTC
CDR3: CASSLSRPETQYF

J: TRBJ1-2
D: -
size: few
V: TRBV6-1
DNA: TGTGCCAGCAGCGAAAAAAGGCTTGGCTACACCTTC
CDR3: CASSEKRLGYTF

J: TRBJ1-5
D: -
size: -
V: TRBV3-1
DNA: TGTGCCAGCAGCCATCTTCCCCGGGGACAGCCCCAGCATTTT
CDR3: CASSHLPRGQPQHF

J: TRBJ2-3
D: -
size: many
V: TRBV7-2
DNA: TGTGCCAGCAGCTTAGGGGACTATACGCAGTATTTT
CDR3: CASSLGDYTQYF

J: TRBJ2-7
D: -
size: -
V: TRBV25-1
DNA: TGTGCCGCTCAGGACAGCTCCTACGAGCAGCACTTC
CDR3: CAAQDSSYEQHF

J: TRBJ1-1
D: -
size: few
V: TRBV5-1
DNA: TGCGCCAGCAGCTCTTCCGACAGACCGAACACTGAAGCTTTCTTT
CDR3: CASSSSDRPNTEAFF

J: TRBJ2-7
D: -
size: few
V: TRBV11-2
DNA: TGTGCCAGCAGCTCTCGGGACACCGGGCGCGAGCAGTACTTC
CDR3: CASSSRDTGREQYF

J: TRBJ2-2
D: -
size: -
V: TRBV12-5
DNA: TGTGCTAGTGGACCACCTTCCGGGGAGCTGTTTTTT
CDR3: CASGPPSGELFF

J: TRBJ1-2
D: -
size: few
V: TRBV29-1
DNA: TGCAGCGTTGAAGATCTGATAAGGGGCTATGGCTACACCTTC
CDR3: CSVEDLIRGYGYTF